This paragraph covers one T cell receptor (beta chain) sequence. Antigen specificity is unknown. The germline V gene has CDR1 SGHNT and CDR2 YENEEA. Trimming left V 7 bases short and J 10 bases short, with 11 bases between. This CDR3 region has 12 residues. This sample was included in a study of cytomegalovirus exposure and HLA in healthy donors. Primers included in the PCR were 60 Vbeta and 13 Jbeta primers. Generated by immunoSEQ multiplex PCR, the TCRdb table keeps only in-frame clones and is missing some. The sample has 75,000 to 90,000 clones; about 85% are singletons. General study findings and limits: In a later analysis, TCR beta V- and J-gene trimming showed a link to a missense DCLRE1C variant. HLA-A and HLA-B allele assignments for most subjects were reportedly predicted accurately using TCR beta sequences. Associated with cytomegalovirus, according to the listing, were some 150 TCR beta chains.

The rearrangement uses TRBV11-3 and TRBJ1-6; TRBD1 might be the D (5 bases). This receptor was identified in a middle-aged man in good health and CMV-seropositive. Sequenced material: PBMCs. CDR3 nucleotide sequence: TGTGCCAGCACTCGGGGGGAATCACCCCTCCACTTT. It encodes CASTRGESPLHF.